This T cell receptor beta chain originates from a study of identifying expanded T cells in peripheral blood. Sequencing used immunoSEQ multiplex PCR; TCRdb keeps in-frame clones, though not all of them. The data contain some 80,000 clones, 85% to 90% of them seen just once; the ten biggest clones take up around 7%. Sequenced input: blood. The TCR comes from a person aged 18-70 years in good health.

As DNA, the CDR3 is TGTGCCAGCAAAAAGGACTACGAGCAGTACTTC. This codes for CASKKDYEQYF. The V gene is TRBV2, the J gene TRBJ2-7; unclear D gene. Per the germline V gene, CDR1 is SNHLY and CDR2 is FYNNEI. Trimming removed 7 bases from V and 3 bases from J, with 7 bases in between. The CDR3 is 11 amino acids. Supplemented by reference TRBV2 and TRBJ2-7, the full variable domain reads EPEVTQTPSHQVTQMGQEVILRCVPISNHLYFYWYRQILGQKVEFLVSFYNNEISEKSEIFDDQFSVERPDGSNFTLKIRSTKLEDSAMYFCASKKDYEQYFGPGTRLTVT.